This TCR beta chain stems from a study of tumor-infiltrating lymphocytes in primary liver carcinoma. About this clonotype: Its antigen is unknown. Relative to the germline gene, one junction end is altered; a read error may explain this.

With a constant-region primer, TCR beta cDNA was made from 450 to 650 ng of total RNA. Generation of the TCR beta libraries relied on three nested multiplex PCR rounds using slightly modified ARM-PCR. The first two PCR rounds used TRBV1-TRBV30 forward primers with a C-beta reverse primer, around 10 cycles each. TCRdb re-analysed the multiplex PCR reads in MiXCR, keeping a single row per CDR3 protein. Among about 35,000 distinct CDR3 sequences listed, 70% to 80% were seen once. Regarding the study as a whole: The study found only about 7-24% of top clones in all five tumor regions. For tumor-adjacent and tumor-blood pairs, overlap was less than that seen for tumor region pairs.

DNA and RNA were both co-extracted from about 19-30 mg of bulk tissue that had not been sorted. CDR3 length: 12 residues. CDR1 and CDR2 from the germline V gene are SGHAT and FQNNGV. The chain joins TRBV11-2 to TRBJ2-7, with no clear D. This TCR was recovered from a man in his forties or fifties with primary liver carcinoma and hepatitis B virus infection. Material for sequencing was liver tumor tissue from sampling region 4. This sample's subset: tumor region T4, right-lateral pole. CDR3 region: CASSSTGYDQYF. The CDR3 DNA is TGTGCCAGTAGCTCCACTGGGTACGATCAGTACTTC. Using reference TRBV11-2 and TRBJ2-7 for the parts outside the CDR3, the full variable domain is EAGVAQSPRYKIIEKRQSVAFWCNPISGHATLYWYQQILGQGPKLLIQFQNNGVVDDSQLPKDRFSAERLKGVDSTLKIQPAKLEDSAVYLCASSSTGYDQYFGPGTRLTVT.